This entry lists 17 T cell receptor beta chains sequenced from one sample in a study of immune evolution from preneoplasia to lung adenocarcinoma. TCRdb's copy holds only in-frame clones and misses some; the assay was immunoSEQ multiplex PCR. The sample has some 8,500 clones; roughly 88% are singletons. The specimen sequenced was FFPE minimally invasive lung adenocarcinoma tissue. Source of these receptors: a person between 65 and 79 years old with lung adenocarcinoma.

The chain has TRBV5-6 and TRBJ2-7; D is ambiguous. Germline V gene data show CDR1 as SGHDT and CDR2 as YYEEEE. The CDR3 spans 13 residues. V gave up 4 bases and J gave up 5 bases, with 13 bases separating them. The CDR3 bases are TGTGCCAGCAGCCCCGATCTGAGGAACGAGCAGTACTTC. Encoded protein: CASSPDLRNEQYF.

The chain joins TRBV9 to TRBJ2-3; 9 bases are a match to TRBD2. Losses at the gene ends were 0 bases for V and 5 bases for J; bases not matched to a gene: 7. The CDR3 runs 16 residues. Per the germline V gene, CDR1 is SGDLS and CDR2 is YYNGEE. The CDR3 DNA reads TGTGCCAGCAGCGTAGGCGGGGGGGCGGGGAGAGATACGCAGTATTTT. Protein: CASSVGGGAGRDTQYF.

This clone was seen a few times. This chain connects TRBV6-1 to TRBJ1-2; D unresolved. Trimming removed 2 bases from V and 2 bases from J, with 3 bases in between. In germline, CDR1 is MNHNS, CDR2 SASEGT. The CDR3 spans 12 residues. DNA of the CDR3: TGTGCCAGCAGTGAAAGAAACTATGGCTACACCTTC. Its protein is CASSERNYGYTF.

The chain uses TRBV7-8 and TRBJ1-5; no clear D. The germline CDR1 and CDR2 sequences are SGHVS and FQNEAQ. The CDR3 covers 15 residues. The V and J ends lost 5 bases and 1 base respectively, with 12 bases between them. The CDR3 reads CASSLAEGSNQPQHF. Here the CDR3 DNA reads TGTGCCAGCAGCCTTGCCGAGGGAAGCAATCAGCCCCAGCATTTT.

This chain links TRBV28 with TRBJ1-3; D is undetermined. Germline-derived CDR1 and CDR2 are MDHEN and SYDVKM. Trimming took off 6 bases at V and 2 bases at J, with 8 bases between the two ends. The CDR3 runs to 13 residues. The CDR3 protein is CASSTSPGNTIYF. The CDR3 coding sequence is TGTGCCAGCAGCACGAGCCCTGGAAACACCATATATTTT. The whole variable domain, filled in from reference TRBV28 and TRBJ1-3, reads DVKVTQSSRYLVKRTGEKVFLECVQDMDHENMFWYRQDPGLGLRLIYFSYDVKMKEKGDIPEGYSVSREKKERFSLILESASTNQTSMYLCASSTSPGNTIYFGEGSWLTVV.

The CDR3 sequence: CASSRQVGNQPQHF. The CDR3 DNA follows: TGTGCCAGCAGCCGACAGGTCGGGAATCAGCCCCAGCATTTT. The chain combines TRBV28 with TRBJ1-5; the D gene is possibly TRBD1 (6 bases). Looked up from germline, CDR1 is MDHEN and CDR2 is SYDVKM. The CDR3 length is 14 residues. Trimming took 6 bases from V and 4 from J, leaving 13 bases between them.

This chain connects TRBV5-4 to TRBJ2-2, with D perhaps matching TRBD1 (8 bases). The germline V and J ends were trimmed by 4 bases and 3 bases, with 13 bases remaining between them. Germline V gene data show CDR1 as SGHNT and CDR2 as YYREEE (reference sequence). The CDR3 has 15 residues. This chain's CDR3 is CASSRTGRDTGELFF. DNA for the CDR3: TGTGCCAGCAGCAGGACAGGGAGGGACACCGGGGAGCTGTTTTTT.

The chain combines TRBV28 with TRBJ2-5; 13 bases match TRBD2. CDR1 MDHEN and CDR2 SYDVKM come from the germline V gene. The CDR3 consists of 13 residues. Germline trimming cut 5 bases from V and 11 bases from J; bases unmatched to any gene: 5. CDR3 DNA: TGTGCCAGCAGTACCGGGACTAGCGGGGCACAGTACTTC. This codes for CASSTGTSGAQYF.

The chain uses TRBV20-1 and TRBJ2-2, with unresolved D. Germline lookup yields CDR1 DFQATT and CDR2 SNEGSKA (reference sequence). The V and J ends lost 3 bases and 10 bases respectively, with 9 bases between them. The CDR3 has 11 residues. The CDR3 bases are TGCAGTGCTAGGGCCAAGGCGGAGCTGTTTTTT. Encoded protein: CSARAKAELFF.

The chain links TRBV5-1 to TRBJ2-3; possible D gene TRBD1, 6 bases. The V and J ends lost 5 bases and 5 bases respectively, with 15 bases between them. Germline V gene sequence: CDR1 SGHRS, CDR2 YFSETQ. There are 14 residues in the CDR3. The CDR3 nucleotides are TGCGCCAGCAGTCAGGGGCCGGGTCGAGATACGCAGTATTTT. Its protein is CASSQGPGRDTQYF.

J is TRBJ1-1 and V is TRBV11-1, with D possibly TRBD1 on 5 matching bases. From germline, CDR1 is SGHAT and CDR2 FQDESV (reference sequence). Trimming left V 2 bases short and J 6 bases short, with 10 bases between. This CDR3 region has 13 residues. The CDR3 DNA follows: TGTGCCAGCAGCTTAACCTGGGGGGCTGAAGCTTTCTTT. Translated, it gives CASSLTWGAEAFF.

V usage is TRBV7-8 and J usage is TRBJ2-1, with TRBD2 matching over 9 bases. CDR1 is SGHVS, CDR2 FQNEAQ, per germline. V shed 4 bases, J shed 2 bases, and the junction held 9 bases outside the gene matches. The CDR3 spans 17 residues. The CDR3 coding sequence is TGTGCCAGCAGCTGGGGACTAGCAGGGGGTCCCTACAATGAGCAGTTCTTC. Translated, it gives CASSWGLAGGPYNEQFF. Based on the CDR3 plus reference TRBV7-8 and TRBJ2-1, the full variable domain is GAGVSQSPRYKVAKRGQDVALRCDPISGHVSLFWYQQALGQGPEFLTYFQNEAQLDKSGLPSDRFFAERPEGSVSTLKIQRTQQEDSAVYLCASSWGLAGGPYNEQFFGPGTRLTVL.

The V call is TRBV18, the J call TRBJ2-6, with D unresolved. V was clipped by 1 base and J by 0 bases, with 4 bases between them. Germline V lookup: CDR1 KGHSH, CDR2 LQKENI. The CDR3 sequence is 15 residues long. CDR3 sequence (DNA): TGTGCCAGCTCACCACGCACCTCTGGGGCCAACGTCCTGACTTTC. Residues: CASSPRTSGANVLTF.

The chain carries TRBV9 and TRBJ1-1; the match to TRBD1 covers 10 bases. This CDR3 is built from 18 residues. V trimming: 2 bases; J trimming: 2 bases; junction bases outside the gene matches: 12. Per germline, CDR1 SGDLS and CDR2 YYNGEE. CDR3 amino acids: CASSVGQGVTRENTEAFF. CDR3 sequence (DNA): TGTGCCAGCAGCGTCGGACAGGGGGTAACTCGAGAAAACACTGAAGCTTTCTTT.

The genes are TRBV5-8 and TRBJ1-5; TRBD1 matches at 8 bases. Looked up from germline, CDR1 is SGHTS and CDR2 is YDEGEE. Unmatched junction bases numbered 8, after V lost 0 bases and J lost 6 bases. CDR3 length: 16 amino acids. CDR3 nucleotide sequence: TGTGCCAGCAGCTTGGGGGACAGGATTATTAGTCAGCCCCAGCATTTT. Residues: CASSLGDRIISQPQHF.

The chain has TRBV30 and TRBJ1-3; D ambiguous. Germline values: CDR1 GTSNPN, CDR2 SVGIG (reference sequence). The CDR3 totals 13 residues. V was trimmed by 3 bases and J by 0 bases, leaving 6 bases between them. The chain's CDR3 is CAWRQSSGNTIYF. CDR3 DNA sequence: TGTGCCTGGAGACAGAGCTCTGGAAACACCATATATTTT. Variable domain in full (rest from reference TRBV30 and TRBJ1-3): SQTIHQWPATLVQPVGSPLSLECTVEGTSNPNLYWYRQAAGRGLQLLFYSVGIGQISSEVPQNLSASRPQDRQFILSSKKLLLSDSGFYLCAWRQSSGNTIYFGEGSWLTVV.

The rearrangement joins TRBV5-1 to TRBJ1-4; D gene uncertain. The CDR3 is made up of 15 amino acids. V lost 0 bases, J lost 5 bases, and 11 bases lay in between. CDR1 and CDR2 from the germline V gene are SGHRS and YFSETQ. Here the CDR3 reads CASSLVPGLNEKLFF. In DNA, the CDR3 is TGCGCCAGCAGCTTGGTTCCAGGATTAAATGAAAAACTGTTTTTT.